One and the same sample provided the 29 T cell receptor beta chains below, sequenced in a study of tumor and adjacent non-tumor tissue in lung cancer. No cell sorting was done before RNA was extracted from the tissue. A modified ARM-PCR protocol with three rounds of nested PCR amplified TCRbeta. One entry per CDR3 protein results from TCRdb running MiXCR on the multiplex PCR reads. The sample lists about 81,000 distinct CDR3 sequences; just under 75% were seen once. The sample taken for sequencing was lung tumor tissue. These receptors were obtained from a woman aged 40 to 50 with non-small cell lung cancer.

The chain is built from TRBV11-3 and TRBJ2-7; a possible D gene is TRBD1 (5 bases). The CDR3 consists of 14 residues. The V and J ends lost 5 bases and 2 bases respectively, with 13 bases between them. The germline V gene encodes CDR1 SGHNT and CDR2 YENEEA. The CDR3 coding sequence is TGTGCCAGCAGCCTCGGTCAGGGTCCCTACGAGCAGTACTTC. Its protein is CASSLGQGPYEQYF.

A note on this clonotype: The junction departs from germline at one end; a sequencing error may be responsible. The CDR3, as DNA: TGTGCCAGAAGACGAGCGGGGACCTACAATGAGCAATTCTTC. Amino acids: CARRRAGTYNEQFF. The V call is TRBV6-2 or TRBV6-3, the J call TRBJ2-1, with 7 bases aligning to TRBD2. This CDR3 contains 14 residues. Germline CDR1 is MNHEY and CDR2 is SVGEGT.

This sequence joins TRBV20-1 and TRBJ2-7; 7 nucleotides align to TRBD2. This CDR3 is built from 15 residues. Germline V gene sequence: CDR1 DFQATT, CDR2 SNEGSKA (reference sequence). V gave up 3 bases and J gave up 4 bases; unmatched junction bases: 12. The CDR3 spells CSASLPRGVCYEQYF. In DNA form, the CDR3 reads TGCAGTGCTAGTTTACCACGGGGGGTGTGTTACGAGCAGTACTTC.

This clonotype is categorized as medium-sized. The V call is TRBV11-2, the J call TRBJ1-1; D gene uncertain. The CDR3 length is 12 residues. Germline values: CDR1 SGHAT, CDR2 FQNNGV. V shed 4 bases and J shed 6 bases, with 9 bases lying between them. Here the CDR3 reads CASSSRHSEAFF. CDR3 nucleotide sequence: TGTGCCAGCAGCTCGCGACATTCTGAAGCTTTCTTT.

A word on this clonotype: A read error may be the cause here, since a much bigger clone is one base away. The chain employs TRBV12-3 or TRBV12-4 and TRBJ1-2; perhaps TRBD1 as D (5 bases). CDR3 length: 16 residues. With 6 bases removed from V and 0 bases from J, the gap between germline ends came to 17 bases. DNA for the CDR3: TGTGCCAGCAGCCGCTATACCAGGACATCTAACTATGGCTACACCTTC. Translation gives CASSRYTRTSNYGYTF.

Regarding this clonotype: The junction differs from germline at one of its ends, possibly a read error. The chain links TRBV5-1 to TRBJ1-6; possibly TRBD1 for D (6 bases). The CDR3 totals 13 residues. Germline lookup yields CDR1 SGHRS and CDR2 YFSETQ. The CDR3 DNA follows: TGTGCCATCAGCCAAGGACAGTCCTCACCCCTCCACTTT. Protein: CAISQGQSSPLHF.

For this clonotype: One end of the junction varies from germline; a read error may be responsible. The V and J genes are TRBV28 and TRBJ2-7, with D perhaps assigned TRBD1 or TRBD2 (6 bases each). CDR3 length: 15 amino acids. In germline, CDR1 is MDHEN, CDR2 SYDVKM. As DNA, the CDR3 is TGTGTCAGCAGTTCCCCTGGACTAACGGGACAACCGCAGTACTTC. Its protein product is CVSSSPGLTGQPQYF.

The V gene is TRBV6-2 or TRBV6-3, the J gene TRBJ2-7; a possible D gene is TRBD2 (6 bases). This CDR3 is 13 amino acids long. Germline CDR1 MNHEY, CDR2 SVGEGT. Trimming took off 10 bases at V and 10 bases at J, with 23 bases between the two ends. The CDR3 is CANWRAPSYEQYF. The DNA for the CDR3 is TGTGCCAACTGGAGGGCCCCCTCCTATGAACAGTACTTC.

Concerning this clonotype itself: The final CDR3 position lacks the conserved phenylalanine or tryptophan, pointing to a likely read error. The J gene is TRBJ2-7, the V gene TRBV28; the D is unclear. This CDR3 region has 17 residues. V lost 6 bases and J 3 bases, leaving 24 bases between the germline ends. Germline V gene data show CDR1 as MDHEN and CDR2 as SYDVKM. The CDR3 DNA follows: TGTGCCAGCAGGGGCCTTCGGTACTCCCTATCTATCTACGAGCAGTACTTA. This gives the protein CASRGLRYSLSIYEQYL.

The chain joins TRBV20-1 to TRBJ2-2; maybe TRBD1 (5 bases). CDR3 length: 15 residues. Germline V lookup: CDR1 DFQATT, CDR2 SNEGSKA (reference sequence). V dropped 5 bases and J dropped 6 bases, with 19 bases sitting between them. CDR3 sequence reads: CSAPGRARSAGELFF. The CDR3 DNA is TGCAGTGCTCCGGGCAGGGCTAGGTCCGCCGGGGAGCTGTTTTTT.

This clonotype was observed at least ten times. The V call is TRBV29-1, the J call TRBJ1-2, with D possibly TRBD1 on 5 matching bases. The germline V gene encodes CDR1 SQVTM and CDR2 ANQGSEA. The CDR3 has 12 residues. This CDR3 is CNGMTASYGYTF. In DNA, the CDR3 is TGCAACGGAATGACAGCCTCCTATGGCTACACCTTC.

This sequence joins TRBV7-9 and TRBJ2-3, with TRBD2 as a possible D gene (5 bases). This CDR3 contains 18 residues. In germline, CDR1 is SEHNR, CDR2 FQNEAQ (reference sequence). V was cut by 4 bases and J by 2 bases, with 22 bases left in between. The CDR3: CASSYLPTRGRDTDTQYF. The CDR3 DNA reads as TGTGCCAGCAGCTATCTCCCTACGCGCGGACGGGACACAGATACGCAGTATTTT. Full variable domain (missing parts from reference TRBV7-9 and TRBJ2-3): DTGVSQNPRHKITKRGQNVTFRCDPISEHNRLYWYRQTLGQGPEFLTYFQNEAQLEKSRLLSDRFSAERPKGSFSTLEIQRTEQGDSAMYLCASSYLPTRGRDTDTQYFGPGTRLTVL.

The chain uses TRBV6-5 and TRBJ2-7; D remains ambiguous. This CDR3 region has 14 residues. Looked up from germline, CDR1 is MNHEY and CDR2 is SVGAGI. CDR3 in DNA: TGTGCTAGTAGTTATGGTCGGAATATCGGCGAGCAGTACTTC. This codes for CASSYGRNIGEQYF.

Details on this clonotype: This could be a read error, since a much larger clone is one nucleotide away. The chain combines TRBV30 with TRBJ1-5; 9 bases map to TRBD1. Germline V gives CDR1 GTSNPN, CDR2 SVGIG (reference sequence). The CDR3 loop spans 14 amino acids. The CDR3, as DNA: TGTGCCTGGAGTGCCTGGACAGGGGATCATCCCCAGCATTTT. It translates to CAWSAWTGDHPQHF.

Note on this clonotype: Germline is not matched at one junction end, which may reflect a read error. The genes are TRBV29-1 and TRBJ2-1; tentative D call: TRBD2 (5 bases). The CDR3 loop spans 14 amino acids. Germline V gene data show CDR1 as SQVTM and CDR2 as ANQGSEA. CDR3 residues: CSVEDPRSYNEQLF. CDR3 in DNA: TGTAGCGTTGAAGACCCTCGGAGTTACAATGAGCAGTTGTTC.

A note on this clonotype: This may stem from a read error, because a much larger clone lies one nucleotide away. The chain carries TRBV20-1 and TRBJ2-7; D may be TRBD1 or TRBD2 (7 bases each). Germline assignment: CDR1 DFQATT and CDR2 SNEGSKA (reference sequence). CDR3 length equals 16 residues. The CDR3 loop is CSVRDSEIPGGGEQYF. The CDR3 DNA sequence: TGCAGTGTTAGAGATTCGGAGATTCCAGGGGGGGGGGAGCAGTACTTC.

About this clonotype itself: At one end, the junction sequence differs from germline, possibly due to a read error. The CDR3 sequence: CAMSESQDLNTEDFF. Here the CDR3 DNA reads TGTGCCATGAGTGAGTCACAGGACTTGAACACTGAAGATTTCTTT. V usage is TRBV10-3 and J usage is TRBJ1-1; tentative D call: TRBD1 (5 bases). The CDR3 consists of 15 residues. Germline V gene data show CDR1 as ENHRY and CDR2 as SYGVKD.

With respect to this clonotype: Germline and junction disagree at one end, which may indicate a read error. V gene TRBV11-2 combines with J gene TRBJ2-1; maybe TRBD2 (6 bases). Germline V gene sequence: CDR1 SGHAT, CDR2 FQNNGV. The CDR3 extends over 15 amino acids. The DNA for the CDR3 is TGTGCCATCAGCCCAGACCCCGAGACTAGGAATGAGCAGTTCTTC. Translated: CAISPDPETRNEQFF.

V and J are TRBV29-1 and TRBJ2-3, with D perhaps matching TRBD2 (5 bases). The CDR3 extends over 14 amino acids. The V gene's germline CDR1 is SQVTM and CDR2 ANQGSEA. The CDR3: CIGGGLGGQDTQYF. The CDR3 nucleotides read TGCATCGGCGGAGGTCTGGGTGGCCAAGATACGCAGTATTTT.

This clonotype was recorded a few times. The J gene is TRBJ1-3, the V gene TRBV5-1; D is unclear. Germline V lookup: CDR1 SGHRS, CDR2 YFSETQ. The CDR3 runs 13 residues. V dropped 3 bases and J dropped 2 bases, with 6 bases sitting between them. The CDR3, as DNA: TGCGCCAGCAGCTCTAACCCTGGAAACACCATATATTTT. It specifies CASSSNPGNTIYF.

For this clonotype: At one of its ends the junction is not consistent with the germline gene, which may arise from a read error. The chain couples TRBV10-3 to TRBJ2-3; the D gene is possibly TRBD1 (6 bases). CDR1 ENHRY and CDR2 SYGVKD come from the germline V gene. CDR3 length equals 13 residues. The CDR3 loop is CAICGQSTDTRYF. CDR3 coding DNA: TGTGCCATATGCGGACAGTCCACAGATACGCGGTATTTT.

A word on this clonotype: As the CDR3 is not closed by the conserved phenylalanine or tryptophan, this likely results from a read error. V and J are TRBV25-1 and TRBJ2-7; 13 nucleotides line up with TRBD2. This CDR3 spans 15 amino acids. Germline lookup yields CDR1 MGHDK and CDR2 SYGVNS. The CDR3: CGSSELAGGTYEQYL. CDR3 DNA: TGCGGCAGCAGTGAACTAGCGGGAGGGACCTACGAGCAGTACTTA.

In this sample, this clonotype turned up many times. The chain has TRBV28 and TRBJ2-2; 8 bases are a match to TRBD2. The length of the CDR3 is 15 residues. CDR1 MDHEN and CDR2 SYDVKM come from the germline V gene. With 4 bases clipped from V and 5 bases from J, the junction kept 6 bases outside the gene matches. CDR3 bases: TGTGCCAGCAGTTCGACTAGCGTTTCGACCGGGGAGCTGTTTTTT. It is translated as CASSSTSVSTGELFF. The full variable domain, rest sourced from reference TRBV28 and TRBJ2-2, is DVKVTQSSRYLVKRTGEKVFLECVQDMDHENMFWYRQDPGLGLRLIYFSYDVKMKEKGDIPEGYSVSREKKERFSLILESASTNQTSMYLCASSSTSVSTGELFFGEGSRLTVL.

In regard to this clonotype: At one end the junction does not follow the germline gene, possibly because of a read error. The rearrangement uses TRBV11-2 and TRBJ1-3, with D uncertain. The germline V gene has CDR1 SGHAT and CDR2 FQNNGV. The CDR3 is made up of 13 amino acids. This CDR3 is CTSGRASGNTIYF. The CDR3 DNA reads as TGTACCAGCGGCCGAGCGTCTGGGAACACCATATATTTT.

This clonotype was found a few times. Given a much more abundant clone one base away, this may be a read error. The chain carries TRBV10-2 and TRBJ2-1; 10 nucleotides agree with TRBD2. The CDR3 runs 14 residues. Germline-derived CDR1 and CDR2 are WSHSY and SAAADI. CDR3 region: CTSGRTSGYNEQFF. In DNA, the CDR3 is TGCACCAGCGGTAGGACTAGCGGCTACAATGAGCAGTTCTTC.

The V call is TRBV11-2, the J call TRBJ2-3; D is tentatively TRBD1 or TRBD2 (6 bases each). The CDR3 sequence is 15 residues long. V was clipped by 10 bases and J by 8 bases, with 25 bases between them. Germline V CDR1 and CDR2: SGHAT, FQNNGV. The CDR3 coding sequence is TGTGCCAACCGCTTAGACGGGGGCTACCAAGGTACGCAGTATTTT. It is translated as CANRLDGGYQGTQYF.

Comment on this clonotype: The germline gene is not matched at one end of the junction; a read error may be the cause. The V call is TRBV6-1, the J call TRBJ2-7, with D hard to call. There are 15 residues in the CDR3. CDR1 is MNHNS and CDR2 is SASEGT in the germline V gene. Here the CDR3 reads CANSEALRTTYEQYF. CDR3 coding DNA: TGTGCCAACAGTGAAGCGCTCAGGACCACCTACGAGCAGTACTTC.

V usage is TRBV6-1 and J usage is TRBJ2-2, with D possibly TRBD1 on 6 matching bases. The length of the CDR3 is 13 residues. Germline CDR1 MNHNS, CDR2 SASEGT. The CDR3 is CISRHRAGGELFF. DNA for the CDR3: TGTATCAGCAGGCACAGGGCGGGCGGGGAGCTGTTTTTT.

A few counts support this clonotype. At one end, the junction sequence differs from germline, possibly due to a read error. The V and J genes are TRBV4-2 and TRBJ2-3, with D maybe TRBD2 (5 bases). Germline CDR1 reads LGHNA; CDR2 reads YNFKEQ. CDR3 length: 17 amino acids. The CDR3 sequence is CVSSQVVVGDHADTQYF. The DNA for the CDR3 is TGTGTCAGCAGCCAAGTTGTAGTGGGAGATCATGCAGATACGCAGTATTTT.